This T cell receptor (beta chain) is from a study of monozygotic twins with inflammatory bowel disease. TCRdb reanalyzed the 5' RACE reads and collapses them to one entry per CDR3 protein, without DNA. This table holds over 120,000 distinct CDR3 sequences. The germline gives CDR1 MNHNS, CDR2 SASEGT. This CDR3 has 13 residues. The sequencing sample was made of blood. The sequence came from a human donor with ulcerative colitis or Crohn's disease, or a healthy co-twin of an affected twin (not recorded which). The chain couples TRBV6-1 to TRBJ1-2. This chain's CDR3 is CASRGISNYGYTF.